These 3 T cell receptor beta chains were sequenced from one sample in a study of T cells in Graves' hyperthyroidism and ophthalmopathy. TCR beta CDR3 region amplification was performed from RNA transcripts. The primer set for the first-round RT-PCR of the TCR CDR3 was HTBI. TCRdb independently ran MiXCR on the multiplex PCR reads; one entry per CDR3 protein. The sample includes about 380,000 distinct CDR3 sequences, roughly 20% seen only once; the top ten take 35% to 50%. Sequenced material: blood. The receptors shown here come from a man younger than 35 with Graves' ophthalmopathy.

The rearrangement joins TRBV7-9 to TRBJ2-1; 11 positions match TRBD2. J gave up 1 base and V 6 bases, and 8 bases lay outside the gene matches. Germline lookup yields CDR1 SEHNR and CDR2 FQNEAQ (reference sequence). This CDR3 region has 17 residues. The CDR3 here is CASSRDSSGGSYNEQFF. In DNA, the CDR3 is TGTGCCAGCAGTCGGGACTCTAGCGGGGGGTCCTACAATGAGCAGTTCTTC.

This clonotype was detected ten times or more. The rearrangement uses TRBV3-1 and TRBJ1-1; the match to TRBD1 covers 9 bases. Germline V gives CDR1 LGHDT, CDR2 YNNKEL (reference sequence). The CDR3 sequence is 11 residues long. With V trimmed by 6 bases and J by 11 bases, 4 bases remained unmatched. CDR3 DNA sequence: TGTGCCAGCAGAGGGACAGGGTGGGCTTTCTTT. Protein: CASRGTGWAFF.

The rearrangement joins TRBV7-3 to TRBJ2-1; 9 nucleotides agree with TRBD2. The CDR3 contains 13 residues. Germline lookup yields CDR1 SGHTA and CDR2 FQGTGA. The V and J ends lost 8 bases and 5 bases, in that order; junction bases with no gene match: 4. Written as DNA, the CDR3 is TGTGCCAGCTCACGCGGGGGGGACAATGAGCAGTTCTTC. It is translated as CASSRGGDNEQFF.